Sequencing of this T cell receptor beta chain was carried out in a study of vaccination and CD4 T cells after COVID-19. Study-level information: Drawing of post-COVID samples took place a median around 110 days after diagnosis (range 35 to 161). Overlapping spike peptides of SARS-CoV-2, HCoV-NL63, HCoV-OC43 and HCoV-229E stimulated the cells. Study results and caveats: Spike mono-reactive status applied to 304 of 307 vaccine-specific clones in convalescent patients.

Comments on this clonotype: No antigen is known for it.

Sequencing of cultured CD4+ T cell DNA used the Oncomine TCR Beta short-read assay. TCRdb ran MiXCR on the PCR reads and lists one entry per CDR3 protein. The sample consists of about 12,000 distinct CDR3 sequences, about 45% of them appearing once. This sample's treatment: approximately 10-day PBMC culture with coronavirus spike peptide pools or control peptides (ViraFEST assay). ViraFEST grew antigen-specific T cells using peptide pools, then sequenced TCRs. The CDR3 consists of 15 residues. V lost 5 bases and J lost 8; bases outside the gene matches: 8. Per the germline V gene, CDR1 is KGHSH and CDR2 is LQKENI.

Sequencing used CD4+ T cells from blood, cultured in vitro. This receptor was identified in a human donor who had recovered from COVID-19. The chain couples TRBV18 to TRBJ1-6, with TRBD1 matching 8 bases. The CDR3 protein is CASSSRTGSDSPLHF. DNA of the CDR3: TGTGCCAGCTCATCACGGACAGGGTCAGATTCACCCCTCCACTTT.